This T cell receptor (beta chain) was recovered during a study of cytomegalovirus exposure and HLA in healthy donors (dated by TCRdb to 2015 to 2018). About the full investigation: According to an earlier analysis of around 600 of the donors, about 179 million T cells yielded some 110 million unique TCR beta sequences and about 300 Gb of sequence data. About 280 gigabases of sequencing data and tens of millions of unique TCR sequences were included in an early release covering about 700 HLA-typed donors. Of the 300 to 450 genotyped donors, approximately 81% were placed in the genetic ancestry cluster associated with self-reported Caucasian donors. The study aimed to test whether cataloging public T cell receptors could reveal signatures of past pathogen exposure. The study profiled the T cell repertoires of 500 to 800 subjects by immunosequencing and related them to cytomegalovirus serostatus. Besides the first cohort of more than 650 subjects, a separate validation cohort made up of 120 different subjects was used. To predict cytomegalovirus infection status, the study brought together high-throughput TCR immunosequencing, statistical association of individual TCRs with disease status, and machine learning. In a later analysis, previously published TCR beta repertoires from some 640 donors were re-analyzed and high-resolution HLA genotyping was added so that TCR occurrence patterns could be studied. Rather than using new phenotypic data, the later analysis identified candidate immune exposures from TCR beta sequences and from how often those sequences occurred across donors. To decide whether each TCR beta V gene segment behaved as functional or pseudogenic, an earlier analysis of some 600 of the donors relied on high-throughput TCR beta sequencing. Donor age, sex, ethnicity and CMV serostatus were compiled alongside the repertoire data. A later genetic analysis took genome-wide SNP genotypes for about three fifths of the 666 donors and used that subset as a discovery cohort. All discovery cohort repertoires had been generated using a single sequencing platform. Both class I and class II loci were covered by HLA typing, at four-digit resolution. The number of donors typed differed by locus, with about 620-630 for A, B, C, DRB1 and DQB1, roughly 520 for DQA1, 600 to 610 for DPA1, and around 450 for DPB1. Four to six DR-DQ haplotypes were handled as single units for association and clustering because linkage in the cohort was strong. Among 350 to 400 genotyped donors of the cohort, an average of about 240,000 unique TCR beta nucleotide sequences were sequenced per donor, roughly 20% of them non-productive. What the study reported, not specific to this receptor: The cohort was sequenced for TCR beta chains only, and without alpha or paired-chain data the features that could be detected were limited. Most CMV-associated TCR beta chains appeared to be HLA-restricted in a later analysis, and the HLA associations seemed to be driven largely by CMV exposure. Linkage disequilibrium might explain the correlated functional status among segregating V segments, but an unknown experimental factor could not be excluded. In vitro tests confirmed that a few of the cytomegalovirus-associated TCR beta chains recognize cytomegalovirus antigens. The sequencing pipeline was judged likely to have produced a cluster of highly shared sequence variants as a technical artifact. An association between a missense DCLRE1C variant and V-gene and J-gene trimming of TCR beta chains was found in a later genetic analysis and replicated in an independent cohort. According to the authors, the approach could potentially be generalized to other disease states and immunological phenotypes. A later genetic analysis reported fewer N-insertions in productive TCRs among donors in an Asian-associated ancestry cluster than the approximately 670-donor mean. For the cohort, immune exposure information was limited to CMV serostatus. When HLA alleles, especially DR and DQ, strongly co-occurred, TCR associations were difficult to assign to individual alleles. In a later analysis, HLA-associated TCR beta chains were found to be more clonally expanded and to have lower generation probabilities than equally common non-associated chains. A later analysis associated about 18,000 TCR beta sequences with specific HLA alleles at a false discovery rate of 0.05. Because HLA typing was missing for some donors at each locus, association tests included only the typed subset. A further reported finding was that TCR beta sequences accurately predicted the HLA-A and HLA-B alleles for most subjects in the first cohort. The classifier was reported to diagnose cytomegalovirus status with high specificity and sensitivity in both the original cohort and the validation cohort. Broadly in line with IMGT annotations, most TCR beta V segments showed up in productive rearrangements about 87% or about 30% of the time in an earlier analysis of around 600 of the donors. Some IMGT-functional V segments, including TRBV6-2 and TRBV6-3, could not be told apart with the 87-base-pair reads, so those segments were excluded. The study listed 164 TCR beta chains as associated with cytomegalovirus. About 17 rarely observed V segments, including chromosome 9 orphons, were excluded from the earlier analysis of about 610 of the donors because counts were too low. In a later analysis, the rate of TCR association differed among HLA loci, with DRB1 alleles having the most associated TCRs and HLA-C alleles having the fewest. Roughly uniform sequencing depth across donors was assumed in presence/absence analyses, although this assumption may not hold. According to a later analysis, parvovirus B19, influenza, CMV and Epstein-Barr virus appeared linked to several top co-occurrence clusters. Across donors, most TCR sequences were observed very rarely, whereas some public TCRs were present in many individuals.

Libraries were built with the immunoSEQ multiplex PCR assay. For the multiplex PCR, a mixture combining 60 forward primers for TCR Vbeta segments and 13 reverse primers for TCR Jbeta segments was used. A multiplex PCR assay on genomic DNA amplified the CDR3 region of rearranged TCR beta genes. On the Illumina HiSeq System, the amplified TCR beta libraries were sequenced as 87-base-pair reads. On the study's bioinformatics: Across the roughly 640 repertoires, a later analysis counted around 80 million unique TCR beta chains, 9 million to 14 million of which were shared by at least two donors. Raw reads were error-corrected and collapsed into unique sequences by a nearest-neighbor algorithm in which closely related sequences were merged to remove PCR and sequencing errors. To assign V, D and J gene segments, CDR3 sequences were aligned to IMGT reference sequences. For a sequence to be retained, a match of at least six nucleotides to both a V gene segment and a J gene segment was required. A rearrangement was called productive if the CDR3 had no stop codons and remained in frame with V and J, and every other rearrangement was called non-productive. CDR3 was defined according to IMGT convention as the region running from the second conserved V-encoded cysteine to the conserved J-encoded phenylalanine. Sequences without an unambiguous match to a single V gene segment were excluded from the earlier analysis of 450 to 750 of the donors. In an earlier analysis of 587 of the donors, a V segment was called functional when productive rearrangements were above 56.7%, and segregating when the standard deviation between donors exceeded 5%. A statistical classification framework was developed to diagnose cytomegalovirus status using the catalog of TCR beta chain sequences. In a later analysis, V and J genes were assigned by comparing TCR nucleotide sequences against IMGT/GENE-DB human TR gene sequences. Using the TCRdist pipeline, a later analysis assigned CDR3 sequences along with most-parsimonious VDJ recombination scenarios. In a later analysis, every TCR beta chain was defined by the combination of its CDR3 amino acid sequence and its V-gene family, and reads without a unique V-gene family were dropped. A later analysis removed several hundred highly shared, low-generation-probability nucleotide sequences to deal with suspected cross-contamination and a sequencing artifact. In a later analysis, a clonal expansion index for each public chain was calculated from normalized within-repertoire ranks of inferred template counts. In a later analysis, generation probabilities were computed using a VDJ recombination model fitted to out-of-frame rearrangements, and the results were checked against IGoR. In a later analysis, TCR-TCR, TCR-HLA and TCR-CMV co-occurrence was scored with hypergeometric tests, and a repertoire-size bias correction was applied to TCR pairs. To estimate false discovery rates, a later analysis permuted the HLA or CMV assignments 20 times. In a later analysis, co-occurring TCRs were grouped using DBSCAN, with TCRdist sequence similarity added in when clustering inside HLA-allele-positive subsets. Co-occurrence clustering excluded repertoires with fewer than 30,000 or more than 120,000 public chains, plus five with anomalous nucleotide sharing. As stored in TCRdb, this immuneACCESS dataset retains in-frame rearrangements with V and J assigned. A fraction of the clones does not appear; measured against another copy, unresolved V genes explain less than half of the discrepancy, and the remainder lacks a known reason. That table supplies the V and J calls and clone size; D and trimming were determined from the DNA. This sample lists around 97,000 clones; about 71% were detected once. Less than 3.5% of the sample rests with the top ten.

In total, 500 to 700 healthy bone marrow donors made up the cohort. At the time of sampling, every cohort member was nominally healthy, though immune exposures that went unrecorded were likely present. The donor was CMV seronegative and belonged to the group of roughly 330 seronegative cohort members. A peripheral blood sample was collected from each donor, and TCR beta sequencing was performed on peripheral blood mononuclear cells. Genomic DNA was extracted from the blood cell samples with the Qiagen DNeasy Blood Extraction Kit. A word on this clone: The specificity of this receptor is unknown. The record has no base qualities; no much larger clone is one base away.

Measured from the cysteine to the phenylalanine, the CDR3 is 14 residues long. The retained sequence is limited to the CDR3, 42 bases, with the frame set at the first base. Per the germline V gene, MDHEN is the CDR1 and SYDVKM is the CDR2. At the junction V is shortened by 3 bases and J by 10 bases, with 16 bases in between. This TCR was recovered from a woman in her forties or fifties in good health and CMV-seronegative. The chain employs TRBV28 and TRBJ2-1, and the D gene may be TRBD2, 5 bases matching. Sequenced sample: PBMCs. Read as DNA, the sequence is TGTGCCAGCAGTTTGCCGGTGATGGAGCGGGAGCAGTTCTTC. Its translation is CASSLPVMEREQFF.